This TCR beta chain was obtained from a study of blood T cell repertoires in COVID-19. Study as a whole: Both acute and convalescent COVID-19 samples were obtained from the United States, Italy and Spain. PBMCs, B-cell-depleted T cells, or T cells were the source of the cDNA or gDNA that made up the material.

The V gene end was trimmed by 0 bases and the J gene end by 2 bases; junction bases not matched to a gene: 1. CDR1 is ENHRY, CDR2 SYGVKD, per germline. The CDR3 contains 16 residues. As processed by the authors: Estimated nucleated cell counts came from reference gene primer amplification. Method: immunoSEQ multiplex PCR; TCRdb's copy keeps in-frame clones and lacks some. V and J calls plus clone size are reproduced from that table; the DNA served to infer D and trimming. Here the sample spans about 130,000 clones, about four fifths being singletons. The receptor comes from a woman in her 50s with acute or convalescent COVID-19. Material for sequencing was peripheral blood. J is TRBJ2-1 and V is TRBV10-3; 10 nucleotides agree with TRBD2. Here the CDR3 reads CAISESLAGAYNEQFF. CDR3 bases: TGTGCCATCAGTGAGTCCCTAGCGGGGGCCTACAATGAGCAGTTCTTC.